This T cell receptor beta chain was found in a study of shared clonotypes between healthy human individuals. Study observations and caveats: Represented genetic and exposure-history diversity was restricted by having few donors.

The authors split each subset's genomic DNA evenly across several immunoSEQ plates. The assay was immunoSEQ multiplex PCR, and TCRdb's table has in-frame clones only and misses some. The table records fewer than 1 million clones, 96% of them present only once. In germline, CDR1 is SEHNR, CDR2 FQNEAQ (reference sequence). The CDR3 sequence is 14 residues long. J gave up 4 bases and V 5 bases, and 7 bases lay outside the gene matches. Positively selected for CCR7, the CD45RO-negative cells used as naive CD8 cells excluded terminally differentiated effector memory CD45RA+ cells. With respect to this clone: Its antigen is not identified.

The sequenced sample consisted of naive CD8+ T cells sorted from blood. This chain joins TRBV7-9 and TRBJ1-1; 7 bases are shared with TRBD1. The clonotype originates from a young man in good health. In nucleotides, the CDR3 is TGTGCCAGCAGCGCCAAGGGGGCCGCCACTGAAGCTTTCTTT. Translating it yields CASSAKGAATEAFF.